A selection of T cell receptor beta chains follows, all from one sample in a study of blood T cell repertoires in COVID-19. Measured with immunoSEQ multiplex PCR; TCRdb has only the in-frame clones, and not every one. The sample records about 150,000 clones, approximately 80% being singletons. Sequencing used PBMCs or T cells enriched from blood (not recorded which). These receptors were collected from a man aged 65 to 85 who had been exposed to COVID-19. Both conserved end residues are part of each CDR3. Each record gives: clone size, J gene, D gene, V gene, CDR3 protein, CDR3 DNA. A D gene is named only where the DNA matches it firmly. Clone size is given for some rows only: seen once, a few or many times, or a class if the clone is expanded.

clone size: -; J gene: TRBJ2-3; D gene: -; V gene: TRBV28; CDR3 protein: CASSAAPLPDTQYF; CDR3 DNA: TGTGCCAGCAGTGCCGCCCCGCTACCAGATACGCAGTATTTT
clone size: -; J gene: TRBJ1-6; D gene: TRBD1; V gene: TRBV14; CDR3 protein: CASSRAGQGVDSPLHF; CDR3 DNA: TGTGCCAGCAGCCGGGCGGGACAGGGGGTTGATTCACCCCTCCACTTT
clone size: -; J gene: TRBJ2-2; D gene: -; V gene: TRBV7-9; CDR3 protein: CASSHPGRRGGTGELFF; CDR3 DNA: TGTGCCAGCAGCCACCCCGGTAGGAGGGGTGGAACCGGGGAGCTGTTTTTT
clone size: -; J gene: TRBJ2-5; D gene: TRBD2; V gene: TRBV27; CDR3 protein: CASSPSGRAEETQYF; CDR3 DNA: TGTGCCAGCAGCCCTAGCGGGAGGGCCGAGGAGACCCAGTACTTC
clone size: -; J gene: TRBJ1-2; D gene: -; V gene: TRBV28; CDR3 protein: CASSSGGGGGYTF; CDR3 DNA: TGTGCCAGCAGTTCCGGGGGGGGCGGCGGCTACACCTTC
clone size: -; J gene: TRBJ1-5; D gene: TRBD1; V gene: TRBV2; CDR3 protein: CASTDRDSNQPQHF; CDR3 DNA: TGTGCCAGCACGGACAGGGATAGCAATCAGCCCCAGCATTTT
clone size: -; J gene: TRBJ1-1; D gene: TRBD1; V gene: TRBV29-1; CDR3 protein: CSVRQGAGTEAFF; CDR3 DNA: TGCAGCGTTCGACAGGGGGCTGGCACTGAAGCTTTCTTT
clone size: -; J gene: TRBJ1-2; D gene: -; V gene: TRBV19; CDR3 protein: CASQLGSVNGGYTF; CDR3 DNA: TGTGCCAGCCAGTTGGGCTCAGTGAATGGGGGCTACACCTTC
clone size: -; J gene: TRBJ2-1; D gene: TRBD1; V gene: TRBV27; CDR3 protein: CASSLLGLGVKGLQGYNEQFF; CDR3 DNA: TGTGCCAGCAGTTTATTAGGTCTCGGAGTTAAGGGTCTACAGGGGTACAATGAGCAGTTCTTC
clone size: -; J gene: TRBJ1-5; D gene: -; V gene: TRBV25-1; CDR3 protein: CASSVTGSRRPQHF; CDR3 DNA: TGTGCCAGCAGTGTGACAGGTAGCCGGAGGCCCCAGCATTTT
clone size: -; J gene: TRBJ2-2; D gene: TRBD1; V gene: TRBV2; CDR3 protein: CVTGANTGELFF; CDR3 DNA: TGTGTAACAGGGGCGAACACCGGGGAGCTGTTTTTT
clone size: -; J gene: TRBJ1-6; D gene: -; V gene: TRBV5-5; CDR3 protein: CASSLGVDNSPLHF; CDR3 DNA: TGTGCCAGCAGTTTAGGGGTCGACAATTCACCCCTCCACTTT
clone size: -; J gene: TRBJ1-1; D gene: -; V gene: TRBV19; CDR3 protein: CASSIDHRNTEAFF; CDR3 DNA: TGTGCCAGTAGTATAGATCACAGGAACACTGAAGCTTTCTTT
clone size: -; J gene: TRBJ1-1; D gene: -; V gene: TRBV5-1; CDR3 protein: CASSSQGADTEAFF; CDR3 DNA: TGCGCCAGCAGCTCACAGGGTGCGGACACTGAAGCTTTCTTT
clone size: -; J gene: TRBJ1-6; D gene: -; V gene: TRBV5-1; CDR3 protein: CASSVPQGYNSPLHF; CDR3 DNA: TGCGCCAGCAGCGTACCACAGGGCTATAATTCACCCCTCCACTTT
clone size: -; J gene: TRBJ1-1; D gene: -; V gene: TRBV7-2; CDR3 protein: CASSLANMNTEAFF; CDR3 DNA: TGTGCCAGCAGCTTAGCTAACATGAACACTGAAGCTTTCTTT
clone size: -; J gene: TRBJ1-4; D gene: TRBD1; V gene: TRBV19; CDR3 protein: CATLAGGASNEKLFF; CDR3 DNA: TGTGCCACCCTCGCAGGGGGCGCATCTAATGAAAAACTGTTTTTT
clone size: -; J gene: TRBJ2-5; D gene: -; V gene: TRBV6-5; CDR3 protein: CASKDFSPGETQYF; CDR3 DNA: TGTGCCAGCAAGGACTTCTCCCCGGGAGAGACCCAGTACTTC
clone size: -; J gene: TRBJ1-2; D gene: TRBD1; V gene: TRBV28; CDR3 protein: CASMDRNYGYTF; CDR3 DNA: TGTGCCAGCATGGACAGGAACTATGGCTACACCTTC
clone size: -; J gene: TRBJ2-7; D gene: TRBD2; V gene: TRBV28; CDR3 protein: CAGRTSGSYEQYF; CDR3 DNA: TGTGCCGGGAGGACTAGCGGCTCCTACGAGCAGTACTTC
clone size: few; J gene: TRBJ2-2; D gene: -; V gene: TRBV6-2/TRBV6-3; CDR3 protein: CASSSGDTGELFF; CDR3 DNA: TGTGCCAGCAGTTCAGGGGACACCGGGGAGCTGTTTTTT
clone size: few; J gene: TRBJ1-2; D gene: -; V gene: TRBV6-5; CDR3 protein: CASSRGRNGYTF; CDR3 DNA: TGTGCCAGCAGCCGCGGGAGGAATGGCTACACCTTC
clone size: once; J gene: TRBJ1-5; D gene: -; V gene: TRBV6-2/TRBV6-3; CDR3 protein: CASSVLAGVQPQHF; CDR3 DNA: TGTGCCAGCAGCGTACTCGCAGGGGTCCAGCCCCAGCATTTT
clone size: -; J gene: TRBJ2-7; D gene: -; V gene: TRBV5-6; CDR3 protein: CASSTLGRDPSYEQYF; CDR3 DNA: TGTGCCAGCAGCACCCTCGGCAGGGATCCCTCCTACGAGCAGTACTTC
clone size: -; J gene: TRBJ2-5; D gene: TRBD2; V gene: TRBV5-4; CDR3 protein: CASSSRGGQETQYF; CDR3 DNA: TGTGCCAGCAGCTCTCGGGGGGGCCAGGAGACCCAGTACTTC
clone size: -; J gene: TRBJ1-5; D gene: -; V gene: TRBV5-1; CDR3 protein: CASSLGGNDQPQHF; CDR3 DNA: TGCGCCAGCAGCTTGGGCGGGAATGATCAGCCCCAGCATTTT
clone size: -; J gene: TRBJ1-6; D gene: TRBD1; V gene: TRBV2; CDR3 protein: CASTLGQGLNSPLHF; CDR3 DNA: TGTGCCAGCACCTTGGGACAGGGCCTAAATTCACCCCTCCACTTT
clone size: -; J gene: TRBJ1-1; D gene: -; V gene: TRBV10-2; CDR3 protein: CASSETPAGVAGTEAFF; CDR3 DNA: TGCGCCAGCAGTGAGACCCCAGCGGGGGTCGCGGGGACTGAAGCTTTCTTT
clone size: -; J gene: TRBJ2-3; D gene: TRBD2; V gene: TRBV6-5; CDR3 protein: CASSYVASGEDTQYF; CDR3 DNA: TGTGCCAGCAGTTATGTGGCTAGCGGGGAAGATACGCAGTATTTT
clone size: -; J gene: TRBJ2-1; D gene: TRBD2; V gene: TRBV11-3; CDR3 protein: CASSLEGGSGRGEQFF; CDR3 DNA: TGTGCCAGCAGCTTAGAGGGGGGAAGCGGGAGGGGTGAGCAGTTCTTC
clone size: -; J gene: TRBJ1-2; D gene: -; V gene: TRBV7-9; CDR3 protein: CASSFFPGGYGYTF; CDR3 DNA: TGTGCCAGCAGCTTTTTTCCGGGAGGCTATGGCTACACCTTC
clone size: few; J gene: TRBJ2-2; D gene: TRBD1; V gene: TRBV5-1; CDR3 protein: CASSQGDTGELFF; CDR3 DNA: TGCGCCAGCAGCCAGGGGGACACCGGGGAGCTGTTTTTT
clone size: -; J gene: TRBJ1-2; D gene: TRBD1; V gene: TRBV7-2; CDR3 protein: CAGQTGVEYGYTF; CDR3 DNA: TGTGCCGGCCAAACAGGGGTTGAGTATGGCTACACCTTC
clone size: -; J gene: TRBJ1-6; D gene: TRBD1; V gene: TRBV24-1; CDR3 protein: CATSARGADNSPLHF; CDR3 DNA: TGTGCCACCAGTGCCAGGGGGGCAGATAATTCACCCCTCCACTTT
clone size: -; J gene: TRBJ2-2; D gene: -; V gene: TRBV28; CDR3 protein: CASSLGGLLNTGELFF; CDR3 DNA: TGTGCCAGCAGTTTAGGGGGACTTTTGAACACCGGGGAGCTGTTTTTT
clone size: -; J gene: TRBJ2-1; D gene: TRBD2; V gene: TRBV7-9; CDR3 protein: CASSFSLGGMGGGNEQFF; CDR3 DNA: TGTGCCAGCAGCTTTTCCCTAGGTGGAATGGGCGGGGGCAATGAGCAGTTCTTC
clone size: few; J gene: TRBJ1-2; D gene: -; V gene: TRBV27; CDR3 protein: CASSALLGLSGGYTF; CDR3 DNA: TGTGCCAGCAGTGCCCTCTTGGGACTTAGCGGGGGCTACACCTTC
clone size: -; J gene: TRBJ1-4; D gene: -; V gene: TRBV27; CDR3 protein: CASSSTRLANEKLFF; CDR3 DNA: TGTGCCAGCAGTTCAACCAGGTTGGCTAATGAAAAACTGTTTTTT
clone size: -; J gene: TRBJ2-7; D gene: TRBD1; V gene: TRBV6-1; CDR3 protein: CASSGAGTGVSYEQYF; CDR3 DNA: TGTGCCAGCAGTGGGGCGGGGACAGGGGTCTCCTACGAGCAGTACTTC
clone size: few; J gene: TRBJ1-1; D gene: -; V gene: TRBV15; CDR3 protein: CATSSIQLMNTEAFF; CDR3 DNA: TGTGCCACCAGCAGTATACAGCTCATGAACACTGAAGCTTTCTTT
clone size: -; J gene: TRBJ1-5; D gene: -; V gene: TRBV28; CDR3 protein: CASRTRTPTGNQPQHF; CDR3 DNA: TGTGCCAGCAGAACCCGGACCCCCACAGGTAATCAGCCCCAGCATTTT
clone size: -; J gene: TRBJ2-1; D gene: -; V gene: TRBV14; CDR3 protein: CASKGPSGSSYNEQFF; CDR3 DNA: TGTGCCAGCAAAGGACCGTCCGGGAGCTCCTACAATGAGCAGTTCTTC
clone size: -; J gene: TRBJ2-7; D gene: -; V gene: TRBV6-2/TRBV6-3; CDR3 protein: CASSSIRYSYEQYF; CDR3 DNA: TGTGCCAGCAGTTCCATCAGGTACTCCTACGAGCAGTACTTC
clone size: -; J gene: TRBJ2-7; D gene: -; V gene: TRBV7-2; CDR3 protein: CASSYGTLYEQYF; CDR3 DNA: TGTGCCAGCAGCTACGGGACTCTCTACGAGCAGTACTTC
clone size: -; J gene: TRBJ2-7; D gene: -; V gene: TRBV6-5; CDR3 protein: CASSYAGHSYEQYF; CDR3 DNA: TGTGCCAGCAGTTATGCAGGGCACTCCTACGAGCAGTACTTC
clone size: once; J gene: TRBJ2-4; D gene: -; V gene: TRBV28; CDR3 protein: CASSHGPNIQYF; CDR3 DNA: TGTGCCAGCAGTCACGGTCCAAACATTCAGTACTTC
clone size: few; J gene: TRBJ2-1; D gene: TRBD2; V gene: TRBV28; CDR3 protein: CASSPAGGRTHNEQFF; CDR3 DNA: TGTGCCAGCAGCCCTGCGGGCGGGAGGACCCACAATGAGCAGTTCTTC
clone size: -; J gene: TRBJ1-2; D gene: TRBD1; V gene: TRBV19; CDR3 protein: CASSATGTGSGYTF; CDR3 DNA: TGTGCCAGTAGTGCTACGGGGACAGGTTCTGGCTACACCTTC
clone size: -; J gene: TRBJ2-3; D gene: -; V gene: TRBV11-2; CDR3 protein: CASSLPISGDTQYF; CDR3 DNA: TGTGCCAGCAGCCTCCCGATCAGCGGAGATACGCAGTATTTT
clone size: -; J gene: TRBJ2-3; D gene: TRBD2; V gene: TRBV5-1; CDR3 protein: CASQSGTSSTDTQYF; CDR3 DNA: TGCGCCAGCCAATCCGGGACTAGCTCCACAGATACGCAGTATTTT
clone size: -; J gene: TRBJ2-2; D gene: TRBD2; V gene: TRBV5-4; CDR3 protein: CASSSGTSPGELFF; CDR3 DNA: TGTGCCAGCAGCTCCGGGACTAGCCCCGGGGAGCTGTTTTTT